A selection of T cell receptor beta chains follows, all from one sample in a study of shared clonotypes between healthy human individuals. Profiling relied on immunoSEQ multiplex PCR, and the TCRdb table lists in-frame clones only, not all of them. This table has approximately 1,500,000 clones, roughly 95% appearing once. Sequencing was done on a sample of naive CD4+ T cells sorted from blood. The receptor set was obtained from a young man in good health. Each CDR3 is given without its conserved first and last residue. A D gene is named only where the DNA matches it firmly.

CDR3: ASSLDLAGGSYEQY
V: TRBV7-6
D: TRBD2
length: 14

CDR3: ASSDSSYEQY
V: TRBV6-6
D: NA
length: 10

CDR3: ASSEVRGYEQY
V: TRBV25-1
D: NA
length: 11

CDR3: AWSSTPSEQY
V: TRBV30
D: NA
length: 10

CDR3: ASSAQGAITNEKLF
V: TRBV4-1
D: TRBD1
length: 14

CDR3: ASSSRLAGTGTGELF
V: TRBV7-3
D: TRBD2
length: 15

CDR3: ASRGRDYNNEQF
V: TRBV2
D: TRBD2
length: 12

CDR3: ASKPRTVQYYGYT
V: TRBV28
D: NA
length: 13

CDR3: ASAGGPVNEQF
V: TRBV11-2
D: TRBD2
length: 11

CDR3: ASSEDLDPNYGYT
V: TRBV2
D: NA
length: 13

CDR3: ASSLGGLAGGLLYEQY
V: TRBV5-1
D: TRBD2
length: 16

CDR3: ASSARLSGTSYEQY
V: TRBV9
D: NA
length: 14

CDR3: AISESFAVQETQY
V: TRBV10-3
D: NA
length: 13

CDR3: ASTSGSNSYEQY
V: TRBV5-1
D: NA
length: 12

CDR3: ASSSGTSVAYNEQF
V: TRBV5-1
D: TRBD2
length: 14

CDR3: ASSPTSYEQY
V: TRBV6-5
D: NA
length: 10

CDR3: ASSWRAAGYEQY
V: TRBV5-6
D: NA
length: 12

CDR3: ASSPSGTPNEQY
V: TRBV18
D: NA
length: 12

CDR3: ASSTSGRGHSYNEQF
V: TRBV7-9
D: TRBD2
length: 15

CDR3: ASSHKLASIPYNEQF
V: TRBV7-9
D: NA
length: 15

CDR3: ASSTPSLAGVDWGDEQY
V: TRBV11-2
D: TRBD2
length: 17

CDR3: ASSAARDRVNTGELF
V: TRBV9
D: TRBD1
length: 15

CDR3: ASSRPGTGGNTGELF
V: TRBV5-1
D: TRBD1
length: 15

CDR3: ASSLGTGPFLTF
V: TRBV5-1
D: TRBD1
length: 12

CDR3: ASSSSWGGNTEAF
V: TRBV5-6
D: NA
length: 13

CDR3: ASSLDEAGSSYNEQF
V: TRBV11-3
D: NA
length: 15

CDR3: ASSYGTGPTYEQY
V: TRBV6-6
D: TRBD1
length: 13

CDR3: SVGDFNQPQH
V: TRBV29-1
D: NA
length: 10

CDR3: ASNPLANTGELF
V: TRBV9
D: NA
length: 12

CDR3: ASSVTGTGGYEQY
V: TRBV28
D: TRBD1
length: 13

CDR3: ASSSPGLSYEQY
V: TRBV18
D: NA
length: 12

CDR3: ASSQTFPRQGANNEQF
V: TRBV4-3
D: TRBD1
length: 16

CDR3: ASRPTGTGGNTQY
V: TRBV7-2
D: TRBD1
length: 13

CDR3: ASSEGRNTEAF
V: TRBV5-1
D: NA
length: 11

CDR3: AISRLTGPGQGTYEQY
V: TRBV10-3
D: TRBD1
length: 16

CDR3: AGRIADRDYEQY
V: TRBV23-1
D: TRBD1
length: 12

CDR3: ASSSGQIYGYT
V: TRBV5-1
D: TRBD1
length: 11

CDR3: ASSLRPSSYEQY
V: TRBV27
D: NA
length: 12

CDR3: ASSLRTGANTGELF
V: TRBV28
D: TRBD1
length: 14

CDR3: ASSPNRGLGTEAF
V: TRBV28
D: TRBD1
length: 13

CDR3: ASSPRSRGLGSGDTWGDTQY
V: TRBV28
D: TRBD2
length: 20

CDR3: ASSHGDRDPDTQY
V: TRBV5-1
D: TRBD1
length: 13

CDR3: ASSLVWTNTEAF
V: TRBV11-2
D: NA
length: 12

CDR3: ATSRDLARGQSGTDTQY
V: TRBV15
D: TRBD1
length: 17

CDR3: ASSEDRGPHGYT
V: TRBV2
D: TRBD1
length: 12

CDR3: ASSIGGGVTDTQY
V: TRBV19
D: TRBD2
length: 13

CDR3: ASSETQGFQPQH
V: TRBV6-5
D: NA
length: 12

CDR3: ASRKGPPSSYEQY
V: TRBV28
D: NA
length: 13

CDR3: ASSFSGRAYNEQF
V: TRBV6-6
D: TRBD2
length: 13

CDR3: AIRPGGHYEQY
V: TRBV10-3
D: TRBD2
length: 11